This record covers a single T cell receptor beta chain. Its antigen is still unknown. Trimming stripped 6 bases from V and 8 bases from J, with 17 bases between. There are 15 residues in the CDR3. Looked up from germline, CDR1 is ENHRY and CDR2 is SYGVKD. These data originate in a study of PD-1 blockade in classical Hodgkin lymphoma. Whole-study findings and limits: It was among complete responders that baseline diversity resembled that of newly diagnosed patients. Later analyses included only patients treated at least 1 year post-ASCT. A significant rise in TCR diversity by C4D1 was seen for CD4+ but not CD8+ cells.

TCRdb keeps only in-frame clones here, not all; method: immunoSEQ multiplex PCR. The table records some 64,000 clones, approximately 90% of them present only once. Relapse was seen in all patients after autologous stem cell transplantation, and brentuximab vedotin exposure was variable. This TCR was sampled from a human donor with classical Hodgkin lymphoma. The material was peripheral blood mononuclear cells (PBMCs), obtained at baseline. The chain links TRBV10-3 to TRBJ1-6; D is perhaps TRBD1 (6 bases). Written as DNA, the CDR3 is TGTGCCATCAGGCCCGGGGGGGCCGAGGATTCACCCCTCCACTTT. Translation: CAIRPGGAEDSPLHF.